This section outlines one TCR beta chain sequence together with its context. What it binds is not known. CDR1 is SGHRS, CDR2 YFSETQ, per germline. The CDR3 is made up of 17 amino acids. J lost 3 bases, V lost 3 bases, and 9 bases had no gene match. With 60 Vbeta and 13 Jbeta primers, the PCR was carried out. Per the original methods: Later analysis identified tens of millions of unique TCR beta chains, about 11 million shared. Assay: immunoSEQ multiplex PCR; the TCRdb copy retains only in-frame clones and omits some. That table gives V, J and clone size, and the DNA gave D and trimming. The data hold over 95,000 clones, with around 77% observed a single time. Healthy individuals who donated bone marrow served as the donors. These data belong to a study of cytomegalovirus exposure and HLA in healthy donors. Study-wide results and caveats: Many donors carried some public TCRs, although rarity characterized most TCR sequences.

The chain is built from TRBV5-1 and TRBJ1-6, with 7 bases that match TRBD1. The specimen sequenced was PBMCs. This sequence originates from a man in his forties in good health and CMV-seropositive. DNA for the CDR3: TGCGCCAGCAGCTCCACAACTTACAGGGGCTATAATTCACCCCTCCACTTT. This sequence encodes CASSSTTYRGYNSPLHF.